These 23 T cell receptor beta chains originate from one sample sequenced in a study of radiation and T cells in renal cell carcinoma. Sample time point: blood 2 weeks post-SBRT. Treatment defined: 15 Gy SBRT to primary tumor, nephrectomy 4 weeks later. Clones were sequenced by immunoSEQ multiplex PCR, and TCRdb holds only the in-frame ones, with some missing. The table lists about 130,000 clones, 81% of them singletons. The source was blood, collected from a patient whose treatment included radiotherapy and nephrectomy. These receptors all stem from a man aged 50 or older with renal cell carcinoma.

The chain uses TRBV9 and TRBJ1-2; 7 nucleotides agree with TRBD1. Germline V gene lookup returns CDR1 SGDLS and CDR2 YYNGEE. Trimming cost V 0 bases and J 3 bases; bases outside gene matches: 11. The CDR3 length is 17 residues. CDR3 coding DNA: TGTGCCAGCAGCGTAGGTTACGGGACAGAAAATGACTATGGCTACACCTTC. Translating it yields CASSVGYGTENDYGYTF.

This chain connects TRBV5-6 to TRBJ1-4; a weak D match, TRBD1 (5 bases). The CDR3 consists of 15 residues. V was pared by 0 bases and J by 3 bases, with 9 bases between. Per germline, CDR1 SGHDT and CDR2 YYEEEE. This CDR3 reads CASSLVGGANEKLFF. The CDR3 coding sequence is TGTGCCAGCAGCTTGGTGGGGGGAGCTAATGAAAAACTGTTTTTT.

The chain has TRBV6-5 and TRBJ1-4; D not certain. Per germline, CDR1 MNHEY and CDR2 SVGAGI. The CDR3 extends over 15 amino acids. The V gene lost 4 bases and the J gene lost 5 bases, with 14 bases spanning the gap. The CDR3 loop reads CASSLSTSLNEKLFF. The CDR3 DNA reads TGTGCCAGCAGTTTATCGACAAGCCTAAATGAAAAACTGTTTTTT.

The J gene is TRBJ1-2, the V gene TRBV7-3; TRBD1 agrees at 9 bases. The CDR3 consists of 13 residues. V shed 2 bases, J shed 8 bases, and the junction held 3 bases outside the gene matches. CDR1 and CDR2 (germline): SGHTA, FQGTGA. In nucleotides, the CDR3 is TGTGCCAGCAGCTTAGGACAGGGGTTCGGCTACACCTTC. This gives the protein CASSLGQGFGYTF. Supplemented by reference TRBV7-3 and TRBJ1-2, the full variable domain reads GAGVSQTPSNKVTEKGKYVELRCDPISGHTALYWYRQSLGQGPEFLIYFQGTGAADDSGLPNDRFFAVRPEGSVSTLKIQRTERGDSAVYLCASSLGQGFGYTFGSGTRLTVV.

The chain couples TRBV9 to TRBJ2-7; 7 bases match TRBD1. Germline assignment: CDR1 SGDLS and CDR2 YYNGEE. V gave up 0 bases and J gave up 2 bases; unmatched junction bases: 5. The CDR3 covers 15 residues. The CDR3 nucleotides are TGTGCCAGCAGCGTAGGTACAGGGGTGACCTACGAGCAGTACTTC. Encoded protein: CASSVGTGVTYEQYF.

The genes are TRBV6-6 and TRBJ2-7; TRBD1 aligns across 9 bases. The trim removed 8 bases at V and 3 bases at J, leaving 14 bases unmatched. Germline V CDR1 and CDR2: MNHNY, SVGAGI (reference sequence). This CDR3 comprises 16 residues. CDR3 sequence: CASESQPGQGYYEQYF. The CDR3, as DNA: TGTGCCAGCGAATCCCAACCGGGACAGGGATACTACGAGCAGTACTTC.

The genes are TRBV5-4 and TRBJ2-3; TRBD2 matches 7 bases. CDR3 length: 13 amino acids. V gave up 4 bases and J gave up 4 bases; unmatched junction bases: 3. Germline loops: CDR1 SGHNT, CDR2 YYREEE (reference sequence). The CDR3 protein is CASSPGGPDTQYF. The CDR3 bases are TGTGCCAGCAGCCCGGGAGGTCCAGATACGCAGTATTTT.

The chain has TRBV11-2 and TRBJ2-7, with D perhaps matching TRBD2 (6 bases). Trimming stripped 6 bases from V and 6 bases from J, with 12 bases between. CDR1 and CDR2 from the germline V gene are SGHAT and FQNNGV. CDR3 length equals 12 residues. The CDR3 spells CASSGAGSEQYF. In DNA, the CDR3 is TGTGCCAGCAGTGGTGCGGGGTCCGAGCAGTACTTC.

The chain recombines TRBV27 with TRBJ1-1; 8 bases match TRBD1. The CDR3 consists of 15 residues. The junction had 12 bases not matched to a gene; V was cut back by 4 bases and J by 8 bases. Germline CDR1 and CDR2: MNHEY and SMNVEV (reference sequence). The CDR3 loop reads CASSYGSTGEGEAFF. The CDR3 DNA follows: TGTGCCAGCAGTTATGGCTCGACAGGGGAGGGCGAAGCTTTCTTT.

The J gene is TRBJ1-3, the V gene TRBV7-9; 8 bases agree with TRBD1. Germline values: CDR1 SEHNR, CDR2 FQNEAQ (reference sequence). J gave up 4 bases and V 5 bases, and 4 bases lay outside the gene matches. This CDR3 is built from 14 residues. The CDR3 sequence: CASSQGAAGNTIYF. CDR3 coding DNA: TGTGCCAGCAGCCAGGGGGCGGCGGGAAACACCATATATTTT.

V gene TRBV6-6 combines with J gene TRBJ2-4; 7 bases line up with TRBD1. Germline V lookup: CDR1 MNHNY, CDR2 SVGAGI (reference sequence). The J segment lost 10 bases and the V segment lost 5 bases, leaving 2 bases of the junction unmatched. This CDR3 is 11 amino acids long. CDR3: CASSDRDIQYF. DNA of the CDR3: TGTGCCAGCAGTGACAGGGATATTCAGTACTTC.

The chain combines TRBV7-9 with TRBJ1-4; possible D gene TRBD1, 6 bases. The germline V gene encodes CDR1 SEHNR and CDR2 FQNEAQ (reference sequence). The CDR3 length is 16 residues. The ends were cut back, 3 bases at V and 4 bases at J, with 15 bases in the middle. The CDR3 DNA reads TGTGCCAGCAGCTTTCCCGGGACATCGAGTAATGAAAAACTGTTTTTT. This encodes CASSFPGTSSNEKLFF.

The J gene is TRBJ2-7, the V gene TRBV6-5; D gene uncertain. Looked up from germline, CDR1 is MNHEY and CDR2 is SVGAGI. The CDR3 length is 12 residues. The ends were cut back, 8 bases at V and 2 bases at J, with 10 bases in the middle. The CDR3 loop is CASGELTYEQYF. The CDR3 DNA reads TGTGCCAGCGGAGAGCTTACCTACGAGCAGTACTTC.

A few counts support this clone. The junction departs from the called germline gene at one end, perhaps through a read error. The chain has TRBV11-2 and TRBJ2-2, with 7 bases matching TRBD2. There are 15 residues in the CDR3. The germline V gene encodes CDR1 SGHAT and CDR2 FQNNGV. The CDR3 DNA reads as TGTGCCAGCAGTTTAGGGGACTACTACACCGGGGAGCTGTTTTTT. It codes for CASSLGDYYTGELFF.

The chain combines TRBV19 with TRBJ2-7, with D unresolved. The CDR3 length is 15 residues. The germline V gene encodes CDR1 LNHDA and CDR2 SQIVND (reference sequence). Trimming stripped 3 bases from V and 2 bases from J, with 14 bases between. This CDR3 reads CASSITYHRPYEQYF. The CDR3 nucleotides are TGTGCCAGTAGTATTACGTACCACAGACCCTACGAGCAGTACTTC.

The chain combines TRBV9 with TRBJ2-7; a possible D gene is TRBD2 (7 bases). Between the trimmed V and J ends, which lost 1 base and 5 bases, there was a span of 19 bases. This CDR3 contains 16 residues. The germline CDR1 and CDR2 sequences are SGDLS and YYNGEE. CDR3 amino acids: CASSVLGRGPWNEQYF. DNA of the CDR3: TGTGCCAGCAGCGTACTCGGGCGGGGGCCGTGGAACGAGCAGTACTTC.

This chain connects TRBV27 to TRBJ2-2; D possibly corresponds to TRBD2 (7 bases). There are 15 residues in the CDR3. The V end was cut by 2 bases, the J end by 3 bases, with 10 bases between. The germline V gene encodes CDR1 MNHEY and CDR2 SMNVEV (reference sequence). The CDR3 loop reads CASSLQGRDTGELFF. The CDR3 region has the DNA TGTGCCAGCAGTTTACAGGGGAGGGACACCGGGGAGCTGTTTTTT.

This clone has more than one count but fewer than ten. The V and J genes are TRBV5-1 and TRBJ2-3, with D perhaps given as TRBD1 or TRBD2 (5 bases each). This CDR3 region has 14 residues. Trimming removed 6 bases from V and 2 bases from J, with 13 bases in between. The germline V gene has CDR1 SGHRS and CDR2 YFSETQ. The CDR3 here is CASIGERYTDTQYF. CDR3 bases: TGCGCCAGCATAGGGGAGCGGTACACAGATACGCAGTATTTT.

The rearrangement links TRBV5-4 to TRBJ1-1, with D uncertain. Germline V gene sequence: CDR1 SGHNT, CDR2 YYREEE (reference sequence). This CDR3 has 16 amino acids. The ends were cut back, 0 bases at V and 1 base at J, with 13 bases in the middle. CDR3 sequence: CASSLDSRTANTEAFF. The CDR3 nucleotides are TGTGCCAGCAGCTTGGACAGCCGAACCGCGAACACTGAAGCTTTCTTT.

The V call is TRBV18, the J call TRBJ2-6; tentative D call: TRBD1 (6 bases). V was pared by 8 bases and J by 3 bases, with 14 bases between. This CDR3 is 15 amino acids long. Germline loops: CDR1 KGHSH, CDR2 LQKENI. CDR3 sequence (DNA): TGTGCCAGCCGACAGGATCTATATGGGGCCAACGTCCTGACTTTC. Translated: CASRQDLYGANVLTF.

The chain combines TRBV7-9 with TRBJ1-2; D unclear. CDR1 and CDR2 from the germline V gene are SEHNR and FQNEAQ (reference sequence). V lost 1 base, J lost 4 bases, and 7 bases lay in between. The CDR3 runs to 13 residues. The CDR3 sequence: CASSLEHTYGYTF. The CDR3 DNA sequence: TGTGCCAGCAGCTTAGAACACACCTATGGCTACACCTTC.

The chain couples TRBV18 to TRBJ1-4; D may be TRBD1 (5 bases). The CDR3 runs 15 residues. The V and J ends lost 0 bases and 1 base respectively, with 6 bases between them. Germline V gives CDR1 KGHSH, CDR2 LQKENI. The chain's CDR3 is CASSPPGLTNEKLFF. For the CDR3, the DNA is TGTGCCAGCTCACCACCGGGACTAACTAATGAAAAACTGTTTTTT.

This clone was seen more than once but under ten times. The CDR3 protein is CASSVQVNQPQHF. CDR3 coding DNA: TGCGCCAGCAGCGTACAAGTCAATCAGCCCCAGCATTTT. The chain has TRBV4-3 and TRBJ1-5, with D unclear. CDR1 LGHNA and CDR2 YSLEER come from the germline V gene. The CDR3 spans 13 residues. V dropped 5 bases and J dropped 3 bases, with 8 bases sitting between them.